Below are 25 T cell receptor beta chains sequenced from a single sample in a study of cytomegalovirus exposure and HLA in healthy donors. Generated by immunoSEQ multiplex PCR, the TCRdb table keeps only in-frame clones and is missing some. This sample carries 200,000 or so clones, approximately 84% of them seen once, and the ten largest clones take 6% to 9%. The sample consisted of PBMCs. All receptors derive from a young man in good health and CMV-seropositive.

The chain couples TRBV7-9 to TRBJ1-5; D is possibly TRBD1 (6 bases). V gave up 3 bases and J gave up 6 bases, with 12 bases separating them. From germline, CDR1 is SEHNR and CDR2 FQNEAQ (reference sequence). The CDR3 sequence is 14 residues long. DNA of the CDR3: TGTGCCAGCAGCTTCTCAGGGGTCCCTCAGCCCCAGCATTTT. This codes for CASSFSGVPQPQHF.

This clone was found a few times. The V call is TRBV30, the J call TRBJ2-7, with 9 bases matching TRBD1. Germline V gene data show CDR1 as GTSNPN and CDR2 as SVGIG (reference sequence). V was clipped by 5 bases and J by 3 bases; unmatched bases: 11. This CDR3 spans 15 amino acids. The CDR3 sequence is CAWVRPGQGSYEQYF. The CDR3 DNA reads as TGTGCCTGGGTTAGGCCGGGACAGGGTAGCTACGAGCAGTACTTC.

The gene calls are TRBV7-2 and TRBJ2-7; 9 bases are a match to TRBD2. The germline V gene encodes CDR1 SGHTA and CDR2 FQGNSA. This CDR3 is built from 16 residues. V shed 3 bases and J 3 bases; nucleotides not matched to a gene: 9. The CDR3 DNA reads TGTGCCAGCAGCTTTGCGGCGGTAGCGGGAGACTACGAGCAGTACTTC. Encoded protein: CASSFAAVAGDYEQYF.

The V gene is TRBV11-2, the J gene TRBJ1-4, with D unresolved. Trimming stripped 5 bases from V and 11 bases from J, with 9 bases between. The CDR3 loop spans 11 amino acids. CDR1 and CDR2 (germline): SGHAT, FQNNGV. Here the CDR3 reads CASSTRGKLFF. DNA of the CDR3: TGTGCCAGCAGCACCCGAGGGAAACTGTTTTTT.

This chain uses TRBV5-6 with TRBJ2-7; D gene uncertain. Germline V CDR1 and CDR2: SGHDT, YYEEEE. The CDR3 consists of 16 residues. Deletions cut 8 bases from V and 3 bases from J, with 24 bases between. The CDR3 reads CARVTASRRNFYEQYF. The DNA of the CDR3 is TGTGCCAGGGTTACAGCCTCCCGTCGGAACTTCTACGAGCAGTACTTC.

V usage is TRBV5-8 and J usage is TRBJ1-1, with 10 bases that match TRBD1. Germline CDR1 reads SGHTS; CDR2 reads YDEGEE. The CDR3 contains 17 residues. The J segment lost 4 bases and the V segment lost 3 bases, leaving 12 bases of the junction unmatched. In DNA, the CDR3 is TGTGCCAGCAGCTCTCAAACCGGGACAGGGGCCCTCACTGAAGCTTTCTTT. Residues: CASSSQTGTGALTEAFF. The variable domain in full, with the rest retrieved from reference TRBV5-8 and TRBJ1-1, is EAGVTQSPTHLIKTRGQQATLRCSPISGHTSVYWYQQALGLGLQFLLWYDEGEERNRGNFPPRFSGRQFPNYSSELNVNALELEDSALYLCASSSQTGTGALTEAFFGQGTRLTVV.

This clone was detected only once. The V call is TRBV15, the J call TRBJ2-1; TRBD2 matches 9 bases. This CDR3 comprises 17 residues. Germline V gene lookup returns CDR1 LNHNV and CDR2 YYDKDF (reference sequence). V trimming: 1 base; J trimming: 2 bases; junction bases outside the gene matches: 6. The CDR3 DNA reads TGTGCCACCAGCAGAGCAGGGCTAGCGGGGCCCTACAATGAGCAGTTCTTC. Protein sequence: CATSRAGLAGPYNEQFF. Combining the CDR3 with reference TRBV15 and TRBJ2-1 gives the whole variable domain DAMVIQNPRYQVTQFGKPVTLSCSQTLNHNVMYWYQQKSSQAPKLLFHYYDKDFNNEADTPDNFQSRRPNTSFCFLDIRSPGLGDTAMYLCATSRAGLAGPYNEQFFGPGTRLTVL.

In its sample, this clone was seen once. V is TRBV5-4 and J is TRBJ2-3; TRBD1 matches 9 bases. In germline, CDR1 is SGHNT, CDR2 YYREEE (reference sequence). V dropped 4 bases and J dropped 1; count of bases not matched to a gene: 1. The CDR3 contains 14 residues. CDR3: CASSRTGGTDTQYF. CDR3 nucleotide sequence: TGTGCCAGCAGCCGGACAGGGGGCACAGATACGCAGTATTTT.

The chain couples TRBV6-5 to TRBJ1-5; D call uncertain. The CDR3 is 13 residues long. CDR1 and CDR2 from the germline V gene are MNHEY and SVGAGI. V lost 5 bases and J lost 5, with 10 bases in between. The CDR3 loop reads CASSPFLDQPQHF. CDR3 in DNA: TGTGCCAGCAGTCCTTTCTTAGATCAGCCCCAGCATTTT.

As DNA, the CDR3 is TGTGCCAGCAGTTCCCGGACAGGGGGACACTACGAGCAGTACTTC. Its protein product is CASSSRTGGHYEQYF. The chain couples TRBV28 to TRBJ2-7; 10 bases line up with TRBD1. There are 15 residues in the CDR3. CDR1 is MDHEN and CDR2 is SYDVKM in the germline V gene. The V and J ends lost 4 bases and 3 bases, in that order; junction bases with no gene match: 6.

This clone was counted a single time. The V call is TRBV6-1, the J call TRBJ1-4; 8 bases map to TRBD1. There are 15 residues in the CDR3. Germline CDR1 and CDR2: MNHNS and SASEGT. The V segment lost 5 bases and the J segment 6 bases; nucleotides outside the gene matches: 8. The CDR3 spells CASSPRTGTDEKLFF. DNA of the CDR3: TGTGCCAGCAGTCCTAGGACAGGGACAGATGAAAAACTGTTTTTT.

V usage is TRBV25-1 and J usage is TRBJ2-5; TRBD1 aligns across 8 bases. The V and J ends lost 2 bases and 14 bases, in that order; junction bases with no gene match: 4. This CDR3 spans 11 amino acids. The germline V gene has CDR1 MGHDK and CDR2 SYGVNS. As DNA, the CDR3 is TGTGCCAGCAGTGAAAGACAGGGGTTCTACTTC. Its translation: CASSERQGFYF.

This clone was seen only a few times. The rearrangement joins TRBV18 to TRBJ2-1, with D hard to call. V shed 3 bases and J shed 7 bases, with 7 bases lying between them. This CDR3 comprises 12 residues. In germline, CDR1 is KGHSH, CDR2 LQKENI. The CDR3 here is CASSPYGNEQFF. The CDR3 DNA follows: TGTGCCAGCTCACCTTACGGGAATGAGCAGTTCTTC.

This CDR3 reads CASSVYATNEKLFF. CDR3 DNA: TGTGCCAGCAGCGTATATGCAACTAATGAAAAACTGTTTTTT. V and J are TRBV9 and TRBJ1-4; D not resolved. Looked up from germline, CDR1 is SGDLS and CDR2 is YYNGEE. Trimming pared 1 base from V and 0 bases from J, leaving 4 bases between. The CDR3 length is 14 residues.

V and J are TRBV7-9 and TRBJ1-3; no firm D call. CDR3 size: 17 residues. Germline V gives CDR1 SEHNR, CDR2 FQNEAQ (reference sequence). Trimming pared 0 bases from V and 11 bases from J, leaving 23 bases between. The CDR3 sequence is CASSLAKPGLKPRAIYF. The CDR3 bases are TGTGCCAGCAGCTTAGCTAAACCGGGTCTAAAACCTCGCGCCATATATTTT.

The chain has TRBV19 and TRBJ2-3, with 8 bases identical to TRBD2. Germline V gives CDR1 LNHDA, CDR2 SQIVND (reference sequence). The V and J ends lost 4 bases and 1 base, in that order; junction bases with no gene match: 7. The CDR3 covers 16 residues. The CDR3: CASSTPGLGGTDTQYF. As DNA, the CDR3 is TGTGCCAGTAGTACACCGGGACTAGGGGGCACAGATACGCAGTATTTT.

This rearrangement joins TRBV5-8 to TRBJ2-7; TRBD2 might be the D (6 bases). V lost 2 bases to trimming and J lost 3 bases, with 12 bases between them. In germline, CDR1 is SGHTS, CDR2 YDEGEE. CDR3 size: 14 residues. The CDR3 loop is CASSFSGLIYEQYF. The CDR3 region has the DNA TGTGCCAGCAGCTTTTCGGGACTTATCTACGAGCAGTACTTC.

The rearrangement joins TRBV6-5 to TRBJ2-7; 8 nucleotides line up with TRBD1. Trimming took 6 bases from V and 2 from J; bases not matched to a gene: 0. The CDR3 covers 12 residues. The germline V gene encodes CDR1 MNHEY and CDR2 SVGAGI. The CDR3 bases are TGTGCCAGCAGGGACAGGGCCTACGAGCAGTACTTC. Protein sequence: CASRDRAYEQYF.

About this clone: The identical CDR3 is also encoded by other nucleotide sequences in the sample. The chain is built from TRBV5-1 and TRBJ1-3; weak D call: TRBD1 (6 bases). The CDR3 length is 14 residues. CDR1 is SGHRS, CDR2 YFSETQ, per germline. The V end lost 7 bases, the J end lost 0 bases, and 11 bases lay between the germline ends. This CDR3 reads CASRQESSGNTIYF. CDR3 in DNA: TGCGCCAGCCGACAGGAGAGCTCTGGAAACACCATATATTTT.

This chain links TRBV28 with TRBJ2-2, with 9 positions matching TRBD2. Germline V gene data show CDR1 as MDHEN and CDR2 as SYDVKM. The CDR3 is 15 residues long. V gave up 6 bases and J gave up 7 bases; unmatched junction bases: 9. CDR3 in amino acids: CASRNSGSRGGELFF. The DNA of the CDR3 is TGTGCCAGCAGGAATAGCGGGAGTCGGGGCGGGGAGCTGTTTTTT.

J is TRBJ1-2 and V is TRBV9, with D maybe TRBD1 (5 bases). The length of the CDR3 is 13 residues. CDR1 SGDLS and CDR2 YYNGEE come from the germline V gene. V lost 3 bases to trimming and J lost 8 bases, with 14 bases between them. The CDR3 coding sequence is TGTGCCAGCAGCGCCCCCGGGGGTCAGGGCTACACCTTC. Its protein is CASSAPGGQGYTF.

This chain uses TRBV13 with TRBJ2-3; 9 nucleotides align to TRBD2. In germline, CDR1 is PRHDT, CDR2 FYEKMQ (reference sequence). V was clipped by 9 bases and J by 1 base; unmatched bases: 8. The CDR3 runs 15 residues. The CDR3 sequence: CASFSGSRGTDTQYF. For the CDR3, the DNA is TGTGCCAGTTTTAGCGGGAGTAGGGGCACAGATACGCAGTATTTT.

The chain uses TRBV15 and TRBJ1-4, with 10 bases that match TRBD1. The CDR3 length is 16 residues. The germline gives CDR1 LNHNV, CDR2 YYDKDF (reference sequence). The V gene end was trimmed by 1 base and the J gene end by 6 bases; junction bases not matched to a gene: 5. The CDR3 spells CATSRGEGQGYEKLFF. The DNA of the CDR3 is TGTGCCACCAGCAGAGGGGAGGGACAGGGGTATGAAAAACTGTTTTTT. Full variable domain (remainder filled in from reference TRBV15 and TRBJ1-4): DAMVIQNPRYQVTQFGKPVTLSCSQTLNHNVMYWYQQKSSQAPKLLFHYYDKDFNNEADTPDNFQSRRPNTSFCFLDIRSPGLGDTAMYLCATSRGEGQGYEKLFFGSGTQLSVL.

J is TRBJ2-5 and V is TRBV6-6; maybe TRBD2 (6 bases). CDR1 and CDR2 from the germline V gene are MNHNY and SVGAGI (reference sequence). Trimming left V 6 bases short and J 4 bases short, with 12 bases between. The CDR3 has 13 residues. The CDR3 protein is CASRVGGGETQYF. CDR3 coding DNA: TGTGCCAGCAGGGTGGGGGGAGGAGAGACCCAGTACTTC.

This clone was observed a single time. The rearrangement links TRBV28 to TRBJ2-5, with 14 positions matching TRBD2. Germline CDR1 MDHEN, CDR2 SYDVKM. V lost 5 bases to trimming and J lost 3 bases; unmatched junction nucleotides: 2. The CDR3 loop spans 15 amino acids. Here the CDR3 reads CASSTGLAGEETQYF. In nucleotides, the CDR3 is TGTGCCAGCAGTACGGGACTAGCGGGAGAAGAGACCCAGTACTTC.